The 3 T cell receptor beta chains listed next were all sequenced from one sample in a study of OX40 agonist ivuxolimab in advanced cancers. Produced via immunoSEQ multiplex PCR; TCRdb's table is partial and in-frame only. The profile covers tens of thousands of clones, with about 94% appearing a single time and around 10% taken by the ten largest. Sample: CD4+ or CD8+ T cells sorted from blood, taken in a trial of the OX40 agonist ivuxolimab. These receptors were collected from an adult with an advanced solid tumor such as melanoma, head and neck, liver or kidney cancer.

The chain employs TRBV13 and TRBJ2-1; D gene uncertain. The CDR3 covers 12 residues. From germline, CDR1 is PRHDT and CDR2 FYEKMQ (reference sequence). Trimming cost V 0 bases and J 9 bases, with 6 bases left between them. The CDR3 bases are TGTGCCAGCAGCTTAGGGGCAGCTGAGCAGTTCTTC. Its translation is CASSLGAAEQFF.

V gene TRBV6-1 combines with J gene TRBJ1-1, with 7 bases lining up with TRBD1. This CDR3 region has 13 residues. V dropped 8 bases and J dropped 3; count of bases not matched to a gene: 6. The germline gives CDR1 MNHNS, CDR2 SASEGT. The chain's CDR3 is CASVEGADTEAFF. The CDR3 nucleotides read TGTGCCAGCGTCGAGGGGGCAGACACTGAAGCTTTCTTT.

V usage is TRBV5-6 and J usage is TRBJ2-3; unclear D gene. Germline CDR1 and CDR2: SGHDT and YYEEEE. Trimming stripped 1 base from V and 1 base from J, with 10 bases between. The CDR3 runs to 15 residues. The CDR3 bases are TGTGCCAGCAGCTTGAAAGGGTCTGGCACAGATACGCAGTATTTT. Translation: CASSLKGSGTDTQYF.